A selection of T cell receptor beta chains follows, all from one sample in a study of glioma-infiltrating T cells after dendritic cell vaccination. The table came from immunoSEQ multiplex PCR; TCRdb's copy has only in-frame clones and leaves some out. The repertoire holds fewer than 110,000 clones, about four fifths seen once, with roughly 12% in the top ten. This specimen consisted of blood, obtained before dendritic cell vaccination. Receptor source: a human donor with glioblastoma. Both conserved end residues are part of each CDR3. A D gene is named only where the DNA matches it firmly. Clone size is stated in some rows and not others, as once, few, many or a class when expanded.

clone_size | d_call | j_call | v_call | cdr3_nt | cdr3_aa
few | - | TRBJ1-6 | TRBV4-3 | TGCGCCAGCAGCCCTCAATTGAGCTCCTATAATTCACCCCTCCACTTT | CASSPQLSSYNSPLHF
- | - | TRBJ2-3 | TRBV5-5 | TGTGCCAGCAGCTTGGATGGGGGCGGTGGAGATACGCAGTATTTT | CASSLDGGGGDTQYF
- | - | TRBJ1-1 | TRBV19 | TGTGCCAGTAGTATGGGGCAGCTTGAAGCTTTCTTT | CASSMGQLEAFF
- | - | TRBJ2-7 | TRBV1 | TGCACCAGCAGCCAAGATTTGGACGGAAGGAGGGCCTACGAGCAGTACTTC | CTSSQDLDGRRAYEQYF
- | TRBD2 | TRBJ2-3 | TRBV30 | TGTGCCTGGTACCTAGCGGGGAGCACAGATACGCAGTATTTT | CAWYLAGSTDTQYF
- | TRBD1 | TRBJ2-7 | TRBV5-1 | TGCGCCAGCAGCTTGGTCCACGGACAGGGCAACGAGCAGTACTTC | CASSLVHGQGNEQYF
- | TRBD2 | TRBJ2-2 | TRBV7-9 | TGTGCCAGCAGCGATGTCCTAGCGGGGGGCACCGGGGAGCTGTTTTTT | CASSDVLAGGTGELFF
few | TRBD1 | TRBJ2-1 | TRBV10-1 | TGCGCCAGCAGTGAGTCATCAGGGGGCGCACGTTCGGGAAATGAGCAGTTCTTC | CASSESSGGARSGNEQFF
- | TRBD1 | TRBJ2-2 | TRBV19 | TGTGCCAGTAGTGTTAGACAGGGTCCCGGGGAGCTGTTTTTT | CASSVRQGPGELFF
- | TRBD1 | TRBJ1-2 | TRBV19 | TGTGCCAGTAGTAGGGACAGGGGGTGGGTCTATGGCTACACCTTC | CASSRDRGWVYGYTF
- | TRBD2 | TRBJ2-3 | TRBV7-3 | TGTGCCAGCAGCTCGAGACTAGCGGGGGGTGCCGGAGATACGCAGTATTTT | CASSSRLAGGAGDTQYF
- | - | TRBJ1-3 | TRBV30 | TGTGCCTGGAACGCGGTCCAGGGACTTGGTGGAAACACCATATATTTT | CAWNAVQGLGGNTIYF
- | TRBD1 | TRBJ1-1 | TRBV28 | TGTGCCAGCAGTTTTACCGGGACAGGGGTTTTCACTGAAGCTTTCTTT | CASSFTGTGVFTEAFF
- | TRBD2 | TRBJ2-5 | TRBV13 | TGTGCCAGCAGCTTCTTAAGCGGGGGCGACCAAGAGACCCAGTACTTC | CASSFLSGGDQETQYF
few | - | TRBJ1-1 | TRBV14 | TGTGCCAGCAGCCTGGATCGGGTGAACACTGAAGCTTTCTTT | CASSLDRVNTEAFF
- | TRBD2 | TRBJ2-6 | TRBV5-4 | TGTGCCAGCAGCTCCGGCGGGGGTGGGGCCAACGTCCTGACTTTC | CASSSGGGGANVLTF
- | - | TRBJ1-1 | TRBV5-1 | TGCGCCAGCAGCTTGGGACTAGGTGTGAACACTGAAGCTTTCTTT | CASSLGLGVNTEAFF
- | TRBD2 | TRBJ2-5 | TRBV2 | TGTGCCAGCAGGAAGGCTAGCGGGGGAAAGTACCAAGAGACCCAGTACTTC | CASRKASGGKYQETQYF
- | - | TRBJ2-7 | TRBV5-3 | TGTGCCAGAAGCCCCCGGACTATTTCTGACGAGCAGTACTTC | CARSPRTISDEQYF
- | - | TRBJ1-6 | TRBV6-5 | TGTGCCAGCAGCCGAGGGCTCGCAGAGGCCCCCCTCCACTTT | CASSRGLAEAPLHF
- | TRBD2 | TRBJ2-7 | TRBV5-4 | TGTGCCAGCTTTGAGGCGGGGGAGACCTACGAGCAGTACTTC | CASFEAGETYEQYF
- | TRBD1 | TRBJ2-3 | TRBV11-3 | TGTGCCAGCAGCGAATCCGGGACAGCCGATACGCAGTATTTT | CASSESGTADTQYF
- | - | TRBJ1-6 | TRBV7-6 | TGTGCCAGCAGCTTATTTTCGAGGGCGCCCTCCTATAATTCACCCCTCCACTTT | CASSLFSRAPSYNSPLHF
- | - | TRBJ2-7 | TRBV21-1 | TGTGCCAGCAGCCAGACGCACAGGCAGGGGTACGAGCAGTACTTC | CASSQTHRQGYEQYF
- | TRBD1 | TRBJ1-1 | TRBV6-5 | TGTGCCAGCAGTTCTCAAACAGGGGGCACTGAAGCTTTCTTT | CASSSQTGGTEAFF
- | TRBD2 | TRBJ2-5 | TRBV9 | TGTGCCAGCAGCGTATTGAGCGGGGCAGAGACCCAGTACTTC | CASSVLSGAETQYF
- | TRBD1 | TRBJ1-2 | TRBV5-1 | TGCGCCAGCAGCTTAACCTTTTTCGGCAGGGGGATGCATGGCTACACCTTC | CASSLTFFGRGMHGYTF
- | - | TRBJ1-2 | TRBV11-2 | TGTGCCAGCAGCTTAGATCGGGGGGGCTACACCTTC | CASSLDRGGYTF
- | - | TRBJ1-4 | TRBV4-2 | TGTGCCAGCAGTAACACAAGGGGAGGCGAAAAACTGTTTTTT | CASSNTRGGEKLFF
- | TRBD1 | TRBJ1-1 | TRBV19 | TGTGCCAGTAGTCGGGACAGGGTATCCGAAGCTTTCTTT | CASSRDRVSEAFF
- | - | TRBJ2-7 | TRBV5-1 | TGCGCCAGCACCTTAGGGGTTTCCGGCGAGCAGTACTTC | CASTLGVSGEQYF
- | TRBD1 | TRBJ2-7 | TRBV6-1 | TGTGCCAGCAGTGAGCATGGGACAGGGAGCGAGCAGTACTTC | CASSEHGTGSEQYF
- | TRBD1 | TRBJ1-5 | TRBV10-2 | TGCGCCAGCGCCGACAGGGTGGAGAGTCAGCCCCAGCATTTT | CASADRVESQPQHF
- | TRBD1 | TRBJ1-2 | TRBV6-5 | TGTGCCAGTACCCGGGACAGGGCTAACTATGGCTACACCTTC | CASTRDRANYGYTF
- | - | TRBJ2-7 | TRBV15 | TGTGCCACCAGCAGAGCCGGGACTGAGATCACCTACGAGCAGTACTTC | CATSRAGTEITYEQYF
- | - | TRBJ2-2 | TRBV25-1 | TGTGCCAGCAGTGCACGGATCTACGGGGCCGGGGAGCTGTTTTTT | CASSARIYGAGELFF
- | TRBD2 | TRBJ2-2 | TRBV7-9 | TGTGCCAGCAGCACAGGACTAGCGGGGGGGATCTACACCGGGGAGCTGTTTTTT | CASSTGLAGGIYTGELFF
once | - | TRBJ2-5 | TRBV4-3 | TGCGCCAGCAGCCGGAGGGGGCGCGAGACCCAGTACTTC | CASSRRGRETQYF
- | TRBD1 | TRBJ1-2 | TRBV6-1 | TGTGCCAGCAGTGACCACAGGGGAAATGAGAACTATGGCTACACCTTC | CASSDHRGNENYGYTF
- | TRBD1 | TRBJ2-7 | TRBV18 | TGTGCCAGCTCCCCTTCCGGGACAGATTTTTCCTACGAGCAGTACTTC | CASSPSGTDFSYEQYF
- | - | TRBJ1-1 | TRBV5-8 | TGTGCCAGCGTACACAGGGAAGGGGGGAACACTGAAGCTTTCTTT | CASVHREGGNTEAFF
few | TRBD1 | TRBJ2-6 | TRBV29-1 | TGCAGCGTTGAAGGGACAGGGAACGTCAACGTCCTGACTTTC | CSVEGTGNVNVLTF
- | TRBD1 | TRBJ1-5 | TRBV7-8 | TGTGCCAGCAGCGGAAGGACAGGGGCAAATCAGCCCCAGCATTTT | CASSGRTGANQPQHF
few | TRBD1 | TRBJ2-7 | TRBV10-2 | TGCGCCAGCAGGGGACAGGGTGATTACGAGCAGTACTTC | CASRGQGDYEQYF
- | - | TRBJ2-5 | TRBV7-2 | TGTGCCAGCAGCTTAGGCCGACTAGGAAAGACCCAGTACTTC | CASSLGRLGKTQYF
once | - | TRBJ2-7 | TRBV25-1 | TGTGCCAGCAGTGAACGGGGACACCGCTTGGGCGAGCAGTACTTC | CASSERGHRLGEQYF
- | - | TRBJ1-1 | TRBV5-1 | TGCGCCAGCAGCTTGGCGGGGGGGAGTGCGACTGAAGCTTTCTTT | CASSLAGGSATEAFF
- | TRBD2 | TRBJ2-1 | TRBV29-1 | TGCAGCGTTGAAGTCGGTAGCGGGGGTCTAAATGAGCAGTTCTTC | CSVEVGSGGLNEQFF
- | - | TRBJ2-5 | TRBV5-4 | TGTGCGTGGGGGGTCCGCAACCAAGAGACCCAGTACTTC | CAWGVRNQETQYF
- | TRBD1 | TRBJ2-2 | TRBV7-7 | TGTGCTAGCAGCTTATCCCGGGACAGCGCGACCGGGGAGCTGTTTTTT | CASSLSRDSATGELFF
- | TRBD1 | TRBJ1-4 | TRBV5-8 | TGTGCCAGCAGCTCCCAGGGACAGTCTAATGAAAAACTGTTTTTT | CASSSQGQSNEKLFF
- | - | TRBJ1-1 | TRBV7-8 | TGTGCCACCCATCCGACAGGAGTGAACACTGAAGCTTTCTTT | CATHPTGVNTEAFF
- | - | TRBJ2-7 | TRBV4-1 | TGCGCCAGCAGCCAAGATGGGGGGTACGAGCAGTACTTC | CASSQDGGYEQYF
- | TRBD2 | TRBJ2-1 | TRBV27 | TGTGCCAGCACGGCGGCGGGGGGTACCTACAATGAGCAGTTCTTC | CASTAAGGTYNEQFF
- | - | TRBJ2-3 | TRBV5-1 | TGCGCCAGCAGCTACAGGACAGATACGCAGTATTTT | CASSYRTDTQYF
once | TRBD2 | TRBJ2-2 | TRBV7-8 | TGTGCCAGCAGCTTAGCCCTAGCGGGGGTTCAAACCGGGGAGCTGTTTTTT | CASSLALAGVQTGELFF
- | TRBD2 | TRBJ2-3 | TRBV6-1 | TGTGCCAGCACAGGCGGGGGGCCCTACACAGATACGCAGTATTTT | CASTGGGPYTDTQYF